The 28 T cell receptor beta chains below all came from one sample that was sequenced in a study of human T cells and chemical hapten exposure. Time point described: patch test 1, 2 weeks after DPC sensitization. As to treatment: therapeutic diphenylcyclopropenone sensitization with weekly scalp DPC. MiXCR was run by TCRdb on the RACE reads, yielding one entry per CDR3 protein. Of 75,000 to 100,000 distinct CDR3 sequences listed, 12% are singletons. The sequencing used whole blood, collected in connection with sensitization to the hapten diphenylcyclopropenone (DPC). These receptors were collected from a woman in her 40s with alopecia areata. Some clones in this sample may be carry-over from other donors' samples.

V is TRBV25-1 and J is TRBJ1-4; TRBD1 matches at 7 bases. V shed 4 bases and J 0 bases; nucleotides not matched to a gene: 5. The CDR3 is 16 residues long. Germline CDR1 is MGHDK and CDR2 is SYGVNS. The CDR3 nucleotides read TGTGCCAGCAGTGCATCTGACAGGGCAACTAATGAAAAACTGTTTTTT. This codes for CASSASDRATNEKLFF.

This chain connects TRBV20-1 to TRBJ2-4; no reliable D call. V shed 6 bases and J shed 0 bases, with 6 bases lying between them. This CDR3 spans 12 amino acids. Germline CDR1 DFQATT, CDR2 SNEGSKA (reference sequence). Here the CDR3 reads CSAELAKNIQYF. The CDR3 region has the DNA TGCAGTGCCGAACTAGCCAAAAACATTCAGTACTTC.

V and J are TRBV4-3 and TRBJ2-2; D not certain. V lost 0 bases to trimming and J lost 5 bases, with 10 bases between them. CDR1 and CDR2 (germline): LGHNA, YSLEER. CDR3 length: 15 residues. The CDR3 bases are TGCGCCAGCAGCCAAGATTTAAGGGAAACCGGGGAGCTGTTTTTT. This translates into CASSQDLRETGELFF.

This clonotype was found many times. CDR3 amino acids: CASSQGQGAGNQPQHF. Written as DNA, the CDR3 is TGCGCCAGCAGCCAAGGGCAGGGAGCGGGCAATCAGCCCCAGCATTTT. The chain carries TRBV4-1 and TRBJ1-5, with TRBD1 as a possible D gene (5 bases). CDR3 size: 16 residues. Germline CDR1 reads MGHRA; CDR2 reads YSYEKL. Trimming took 1 base from V and 2 from J, leaving 12 bases between them.

The CDR3 protein is CASSEGTANTGELFF. The CDR3 DNA reads as TGCGCCAGCAGTGAAGGGACCGCGAACACCGGGGAGCTGTTTTTT. V usage is TRBV5-1 and J usage is TRBJ2-2; D may match TRBD1 or TRBD2 (5 bases each). From germline, CDR1 is SGHRS and CDR2 YFSETQ. The V end was cut by 5 bases, the J end by 0 bases, with 11 bases between. CDR3 length: 15 residues. The full variable domain, with the rest looked up from reference TRBV5-1 and TRBJ2-2, is KAGVTQTPRYLIKTRGQQVTLSCSPISGHRSVSWYQQTPGQGLQFLFEYFSETQRNKGNFPGRFSGRQFSNSRSEMNVSTLELGDSALYLCASSEGTANTGELFFGEGSRLTVL.

The table lists this clonotype with a few counts. The CDR3 DNA follows: TGCGCCAGCAGCCAAGAATCCAGGCTAGCTTCCTACAATGAGCAGTTCTTC. It encodes CASSQESRLASYNEQFF. V and J are TRBV4-3 and TRBJ2-1; tentative D call: TRBD2 (5 bases). This CDR3 has 17 amino acids. Between the trimmed V and J ends, which lost 0 bases and 1 base, there was a span of 13 bases. Germline V gene data show CDR1 as LGHNA and CDR2 as YSLEER.

This clonotype was seen at least ten times. This chain connects TRBV12-3 or TRBV12-4 to TRBJ1-6; TRBD1 aligns across 8 bases. J lost 17 bases, V lost 5 bases, and 14 bases had no gene match. The CDR3 loop spans 14 amino acids. The CDR3 nucleotides read TGTGCCAGCAGTCCGACCGGGACAGGTCGTGGAGTCCACTTT. Protein product: CASSPTGTGRGVHF.

There are a few counts of this clonotype. This chain connects TRBV6-4 to TRBJ2-1; D unresolved. The CDR3 runs to 16 residues. Germline CDR1 is MRHNA and CDR2 is SNTAGT. Trimming took 2 bases from V and 0 from J, leaving 11 bases between them. CDR3 DNA: TGTGCCAGCAGTGACGGATACGGCGGCTCCTACAATGAGCAGTTCTTC. Encoded protein: CASSDGYGGSYNEQFF.

This clonotype came up a few times. The chain has TRBV9 and TRBJ1-3; D may be TRBD1 (5 bases). V lost 1 base and J 0 bases, leaving 17 bases between the germline ends. CDR1 and CDR2 (germline): SGDLS, YYNGEE. CDR3 length: 18 amino acids. CDR3 protein: CASSVLPTGQSSGNTIYF. CDR3 sequence (DNA): TGTGCCAGCAGCGTACTACCAACGGGGCAAAGCTCTGGAAACACCATATATTTT.

This clonotype was observed a handful of times. The chain uses TRBV6-5 and TRBJ1-1, with 9 nucleotides matching TRBD1. The trim removed 2 bases at V and 3 bases at J, leaving 7 bases unmatched. CDR1 MNHEY and CDR2 SVGAGI come from the germline V gene. CDR3 size: 16 residues. The CDR3 nucleotides are TGTGCCAGCAGTTACGGGACAGGGAGGTGGGACACTGAAGCTTTCTTT. Amino acids: CASSYGTGRWDTEAFF.

The V gene is TRBV7-6, the J gene TRBJ1-6; possibly TRBD1 for D (5 bases). CDR1 is SGHVS, CDR2 FNYEAQ, per germline. This CDR3 spans 13 amino acids. The V and J ends lost 3 bases and 7 bases respectively, with 7 bases between them. The CDR3 coding sequence is TGTGCCAGCAGCTTCTCAGGGAATTCACCCCTCCACTTT. It translates to CASSFSGNSPLHF. The variable domain in full, completed from reference TRBV7-6 and TRBJ1-6, reads GAGVSQSPRYKVTKRGQDVALRCDPISGHVSLYWYRQALGQGPEFLTYFNYEAQQDKSGLPNDRFSAERPEGSISTLTIQRTEQRDSAMYRCASSFSGNSPLHFGNGTRLTVT.

This clonotype has a count of ten or more. The rearrangement uses TRBV6-6 and TRBJ2-1; 8 bases are shared with TRBD2. Germline CDR1 MNHNY, CDR2 SVGAGI (reference sequence). V was clipped by 4 bases and J by 9 bases; unmatched bases: 5. The CDR3 is made up of 13 amino acids. CDR3 nucleotide sequence: TGTGCCAGCAGTTCTACTAGCGGAAGTGAGCAGTTCTTC. It encodes CASSSTSGSEQFF.

This clonotype turned up a few times. The chain carries TRBV6-2 or TRBV6-3 and TRBJ2-5, with D perhaps matching TRBD1 or TRBD2 (5 bases each). The CDR3 spans 15 residues. The V gene's germline CDR1 is MNHEY and CDR2 SVGEGT. Trimming pared 4 bases from V and 3 bases from J, leaving 15 bases between. The CDR3 sequence: CASSFPTGTKETQYF. The CDR3 region has the DNA TGTGCCAGCAGTTTCCCGACCGGGACCAAAGAGACCCAGTACTTC.

The chain uses TRBV5-1 and TRBJ2-3; 9 nucleotides align to TRBD2. CDR1 is SGHRS, CDR2 YFSETQ, per germline. V lost 2 bases, J lost 4 bases, and 5 bases stayed unmatched. CDR3 size: 15 residues. The CDR3 region has the DNA TGCGCCAGCAGCTTTAGCGGGAGTGGCTCAGATACGCAGTATTTT. Translation gives CASSFSGSGSDTQYF.

This chain joins TRBV4-1 and TRBJ2-7, with 11 bases lining up with TRBD2. The V and J ends lost 4 bases and 1 base, in that order; junction bases with no gene match: 3. The germline V gene has CDR1 MGHRA and CDR2 YSYEKL. The CDR3 spans 15 residues. This CDR3 is CASSPGTSGSYEQYF. Here the CDR3 DNA reads TGCGCCAGCAGCCCTGGGACTAGCGGATCCTACGAGCAGTACTTC.

This clonotype was observed at least ten times. The rearrangement uses TRBV9 and TRBJ2-4; possibly TRBD1 for D (5 bases). The CDR3 covers 16 residues. V lost 0 bases to trimming and J lost 1 base, with 11 bases between them. Germline assignment: CDR1 SGDLS and CDR2 YYNGEE. The CDR3 loop reads CASSVGQQAAKNIQYF. The CDR3 nucleotides are TGTGCCAGCAGCGTAGGCCAACAGGCGGCCAAAAACATTCAGTACTTC.

CDR3: CASSLGPASETQYF. CDR3 sequence (DNA): TGTGCCAGCAGCTTAGGGCCAGCAAGCGAGACCCAGTACTTC. The chain recombines TRBV11-3 with TRBJ2-5; D gene uncertain. CDR1 SGHNT and CDR2 YENEEA come from the germline V gene. Trimming pared 1 base from V and 5 bases from J, leaving 11 bases between. The CDR3 is 14 residues long. Supplemented by reference TRBV11-3 and TRBJ2-5, the full variable domain reads EAGVVQSPRYKIIEKKQPVAFWCNPISGHNTLYWYLQNLGQGPELLIRYENEEAVDDSQLPKDRFSAERLKGVDSTLKIQPAELGDSAVYLCASSLGPASETQYFGPGTRLLVL.

Sample share makes this clonotype medium-sized. V is TRBV12-3 or TRBV12-4 and J is TRBJ2-1; maybe TRBD1 (6 bases). This CDR3 comprises 15 residues. Trimming removed 6 bases at V and 0 bases at J, with 12 bases between. This CDR3 is CASRTGTTSYNEQFF. CDR3 coding DNA: TGTGCCAGCAGGACCGGGACAACCTCCTACAATGAGCAGTTCTTC.

This clonotype has a handful of counts. V and J are TRBV5-4 and TRBJ2-1; 9 nucleotides agree with TRBD2. CDR1 is SGHNT and CDR2 is YYREEE in the germline V gene (reference sequence). The CDR3 extends over 15 amino acids. V lost 1 base to trimming and J lost 6 bases; unmatched junction nucleotides: 5. The CDR3 DNA reads TGTGCCAGCAGCTTGAGGCCAGCGGGAGGCAATGAGCAGTTCTTC. It yields the protein CASSLRPAGGNEQFF. The full variable domain, rest sourced from reference TRBV5-4 and TRBJ2-1, is ETGVTQSPTHLIKTRGQQVTLRCSSQSGHNTVSWYQQALGQGPQFIFQYYREEENGRGNFPPRFSGLQFPNYSSELNVNALELDDSALYLCASSLRPAGGNEQFFGPGTRLTVL.

The chain uses TRBV12-3 or TRBV12-4 and TRBJ1-5, with TRBD1 matching over 7 bases. This CDR3 region has 15 residues. V lost 2 bases to trimming and J lost 6 bases; unmatched junction nucleotides: 7. This chain's CDR3 is CASSLRTGVGQPQHF. The CDR3 nucleotides are TGTGCCAGCAGTTTACGAACAGGGGTCGGTCAGCCCCAGCATTTT.

A few counts support this clonotype. The CDR3 DNA follows: TGCGCCAGCAGCCAAGAACGAAGCTGGGGGACCCAGTACTTC. Amino acid sequence: CASSQERSWGTQYF. The chain uses TRBV4-3 and TRBJ2-5; no firm D call. Trimming removed 0 bases from V and 7 bases from J, with 12 bases in between. In germline, CDR1 is LGHNA, CDR2 YSLEER. The CDR3 totals 14 residues.

For the CDR3, the DNA is TGTGCCAGCAGCCGGCGAACAGGGCTAATAGAGACCCAGTACTTC. It encodes CASSRRTGLIETQYF. The chain couples TRBV14 to TRBJ2-5, with D possibly being TRBD1 (6 bases). The germline CDR1 and CDR2 sequences are SGHDN and FVKESK. Trimming took off 4 bases at V and 4 bases at J, with 16 bases between the two ends. The CDR3 extends over 15 amino acids.

The chain links TRBV7-9 to TRBJ2-7, with D maybe TRBD2 (5 bases). The CDR3 is 15 residues long. Germline V CDR1 and CDR2: SEHNR, FQNEAQ (reference sequence). Trimming cost V 1 base and J 0 bases, with 10 bases left between them. The DNA of the CDR3 is TGTGCCAGCAGCTTAGGGGCGGGTTTCTCCTACGAGCAGTACTTC. Its protein is CASSLGAGFSYEQYF.

The chain recombines TRBV19 with TRBJ2-6; D gene ambiguous. Germline assignment: CDR1 LNHDA and CDR2 SQIVND (reference sequence). V gave up 3 bases and J gave up 0 bases, with 9 bases separating them. The CDR3 spans 16 residues. CDR3 nucleotide sequence: TGTGCCAGTAGTATCTCGAAGTTCTCTGGGGCCAACGTCCTGACTTTC. It is translated as CASSISKFSGANVLTF. Using reference TRBV19 and TRBJ2-6 for the parts outside the CDR3, the full variable domain is DGGITQSPKYLFRKEGQNVTLSCEQNLNHDAMYWYRQDPGQGLRLIYYSQIVNDFQKGDIAEGYSVSREKKESFPLTVTSAQKNPTAFYLCASSISKFSGANVLTFGAGSRLTVL.

This clonotype was counted only a few times. V usage is TRBV4-1 and J usage is TRBJ1-1; a possible D gene is TRBD1 (5 bases). Trimming removed 0 bases from V and 4 bases from J, with 12 bases in between. CDR1 MGHRA and CDR2 YSYEKL come from the germline V gene. The CDR3 sequence is 15 residues long. Here the CDR3 reads CASSQDRPGTTEAFF. The CDR3 DNA reads as TGCGCCAGCAGCCAAGATCGCCCGGGGACCACTGAAGCTTTCTTT.

There are a few counts of this clonotype. The CDR3 DNA reads as TGTGCCAGCTCACCCGACAGGAACTATGGCTACACCTTC. It codes for CASSPDRNYGYTF. This rearrangement joins TRBV18 to TRBJ1-2; perhaps TRBD1 as D (6 bases). This CDR3 has 13 residues. Looked up from germline, CDR1 is KGHSH and CDR2 is LQKENI. Trimming removed 3 bases from V and 2 bases from J, with 7 bases in between.

The V gene is TRBV7-2, the J gene TRBJ2-2; the D is unclear. Germline loops: CDR1 SGHTA, CDR2 FQGNSA. The CDR3 is 16 amino acids. The germline V and J ends were trimmed by 11 bases and 7 bases, with 26 bases remaining between them. The CDR3 DNA reads as TGTGCCCTAGGGAAACTGCAAATGAATTGGGGCGGGGAGCTGTTTTTT. Translated, it gives CALGKLQMNWGGELFF.

This clonotype was recorded a few times. V and J are TRBV5-6 and TRBJ2-7; 7 bases match TRBD2. Germline-derived CDR1 and CDR2 are SGHDT and YYEEEE. Losses at the gene ends were 0 bases for V and 4 bases for J; bases not matched to a gene: 4. The CDR3 contains 14 residues. As DNA, the CDR3 is TGTGCCAGCAGCTTGGGCGGGAGTTGGTACGAGCAGTACTTC. Protein: CASSLGGSWYEQYF.